This is a list of T cell receptor beta chains from one sample in a study of regulatory T cells in long-lasting Graves disease. TCRdb used MiXCR to reprocess the multiplex PCR reads, holding one entry per CDR3 protein. The table lists around 500,000 distinct CDR3 sequences, around 12% of them singletons. The same data also contributed to another study, on T cells in Graves' hyperthyroidism and ophthalmopathy.

This specimen consisted of peripheral blood mononuclear cells (PBMCs), obtained at new diagnosis, from a patient treated with antithyroid drugs. Receptor source: a woman under 40 with Graves disease. Both conserved end residues are part of each CDR3. The D gene is left open where the match is weak. Clone size appears in some rows only: once, few, many, or a class for an expanded clone.

>many|TRBV12-3/TRBV12-4|TRBJ2-4|.
TGTGCCAGCAGCCAAAGGCCGCAGGTGCTAGCCAAAAACATTCAGTACTTC
CASSQRPQVLAKNIQYF
>few|TRBV14|TRBJ1-5|.
TGTGCCAGCAGCCCGTGGACAGTTAGCAATCAGCCCCAGCATTTT
CASSPWTVSNQPQHF
>few|TRBV6-5|TRBJ2-3|TRBD1
TGTGCCAGCAGTTACAGGGGGACAGGGGGATTCGGCAATCAGCCCCAGTATTTT
CASSYRGTGGFGNQPQYF
>many|TRBV5-1|TRBJ2-2|.
TGCGCCAGCAGCCCGTGGCCCCGACAGAACACCGGGGAGCTGTTTTTT
CASSPWPRQNTGELFF
>few|TRBV6-2/TRBV6-3|TRBJ2-1|.
TGTGCCAGCAGTTACTCCCCAGCGGGTGAGCAGTTCTTC
CASSYSPAGEQFF
>many|TRBV10-3|TRBJ2-7|TRBD1
TGTGCCGCCGGGTCCACAGGGGCCTCCTACGAGCAGTACTTC
CAAGSTGASYEQYF
>few|TRBV5-4|TRBJ2-7|TRBD2
TGTGCCAGCAGCTTGGGAGCGGGAAGTGAGCAGTACTTC
CASSLGAGSEQYF
>many|TRBV19|TRBJ1-1|TRBD1
TGTGCCAGTAGTCTAGGGACAGGGATTAACACTGAAGCTTTCTTT
CASSLGTGINTEAFF
>.|TRBV6-2/TRBV6-3|TRBJ2-7|TRBD2
TGTGCCAGCACCACGGGAGGGAGGCTTCGCCCCTACGAGCAGTACTTC
CASTTGGRLRPYEQYF
>.|TRBV12-3/TRBV12-4|TRBJ2-7|.
TGTGCCAGCAGGGGGGCCGGGCCTAGAGGCTACGAGCAGTGCTTC
CASRGAGPRGYEQCF
>many|TRBV28|TRBJ2-7|.
TGTGCCAGCAGCCTTCGGGCAACAGTAGCCTACGAGCAGTACTTC
CASSLRATVAYEQYF
>many|TRBV2|TRBJ1-4|.
TGTGCCAGCATGGGGGGGGGCCCGTGGGAGTTTTTT
CASMGGGPWEFF
>few|TRBV27|TRBJ2-7|TRBD2
TGTGCCAGCAGTACCGGGACTAGCGGGGTCACCTACGAGCAGTACTTC
CASSTGTSGVTYEQYF
>.|TRBV20-1|TRBJ2-3|.
TGCAGTGCTAGAGACAGTAGCACAGATACGCAGTATTTT
CSARDSSTDTQYF
>.|TRBV12-3/TRBV12-4|TRBJ2-7|.
TGTGCCAGCAGCCCGGGACTGGAACCCTACGAGCAGTACTTC
CASSPGLEPYEQYF
>.|TRBV6-2/TRBV6-3|TRBJ2-3|.
TGTGCCAGCAGTTATTGGGAGCGGCGCACAGATACGCAGTATTTT
CASSYWERRTDTQYF
>many|TRBV12-3/TRBV12-4|TRBJ1-5|.
TGTGCCAGCAGTTTACGTAGTAGCAATCAGCCCCAGCATTTT
CASSLRSSNQPQHF
>.|TRBV5-1|TRBJ2-1|TRBD2
TGCGCCAGCAGCTCTGGAAGCGGGAGAAGGGATGAGCAGTTCTTC
CASSSGSGRRDEQFF
>.|TRBV28|TRBJ2-7|TRBD1
TGTGCCAGCGGTACAGGGGCCGCAGGCTACGAGCAGTACTTC
CASGTGAAGYEQYF
>.|TRBV6-2/TRBV6-3|TRBJ2-5|.
TGTGCCAGCAGTTACTCGTGGGGAGGAGAGACCCAGTACTTC
CASSYSWGGETQYF
>many|TRBV7-2|TRBJ1-5|.
TGTGCCAGCAGCCCAACCCTAAGACGGAAGGGCAATCAGCCCCAGCATTTT
CASSPTLRRKGNQPQHF
>many|TRBV2|TRBJ1-2|TRBD1
TGTGCCAGCAGGGCAGGGACAGTGGGTAACTATGGCTACACCTTC
CASRAGTVGNYGYTF
>.|TRBV5-1|TRBJ1-1|.
TGCGCCAGCAGGAGGTCCCCACCGGACAGACCCTTAGACACTGAAGCTTTCTTT
CASRRSPPDRPLDTEAFF
>many|TRBV3-1|TRBJ2-1|.
TGTGCCAGCAGCCAAAAAGGACAACCCAGCGAGCAGTTCTTC
CASSQKGQPSEQFF
>many|TRBV27|TRBJ1-2|.
TGTGCCAGCAGTCCCCACCAAACTCCGGGCGGCTACACCTTC
CASSPHQTPGGYTF
>.|TRBV4-3|TRBJ2-7|TRBD1
TGCGCCAGCAGCCAAGAGGACAGGGGGCTATTCTACGAGCAGTACTTC
CASSQEDRGLFYEQYF
>many|TRBV27|TRBJ2-6|TRBD1
TGTGCCAGCAGAAGACAGGGGGCTAACGTCCTGACTTTC
CASRRQGANVLTF
>few|TRBV4-2|TRBJ1-1|.
TGTGCCAGCAGCCAAGATCGAGGGGGGGACACTGAAGCTTTCTTT
CASSQDRGGDTEAFF
>many|TRBV28|TRBJ2-6|TRBD2
TGTGCCAGCAGCTTACGGGGGGGCTCTGGGGCCAACGTCCTGACTTTC
CASSLRGGSGANVLTF
>many|TRBV27|TRBJ2-7|.
TGTGCCAGCGGACTTTGGGGCTCCTACGAGCAGTACTTC
CASGLWGSYEQYF
>many|TRBV12-3/TRBV12-4|TRBJ2-7|TRBD2
TGTGCCAGCAGTTTCTCGGGACTATACTCCTACGAGCAGTACTTC
CASSFSGLYSYEQYF
>many|TRBV5-6|TRBJ1-1|.
TGTGCCAGCAGCAACCACCCCGGGGGGTGGAACACTGAAGCTTTCTTT
CASSNHPGGWNTEAFF
>many|TRBV12-3/TRBV12-4|TRBJ1-4|.
TGTGCCAGCAGTCGATTCGAAAAACTGTTTTTT
CASSRFEKLFF
>many|TRBV2|TRBJ2-2|TRBD2
TGTGCCAGCAACCGCGGGAGTCTCTACACCGGGGAGCTGTTTTTT
CASNRGSLYTGELFF
>many|TRBV11-3|TRBJ2-7|TRBD2
TGTGCCAGCAGCTCCGGGCTAGCGGGAGGGAGGCCTATCTACGAGCAGTACTTC
CASSSGLAGGRPIYEQYF
>many|TRBV30|TRBJ1-1|.
TGTGCCTGGAGTGTACTGCCGGGAACTGAAGCTTTCTTT
CAWSVLPGTEAFF
>.|TRBV6-2/TRBV6-3|TRBJ2-7|.
TGTGCCAGCAGTTACTCCTTCAGAGGATCCTACGAGCAGTACTTC
CASSYSFRGSYEQYF
>.|TRBV27|TRBJ2-2|TRBD1
TGTGCCAGCAGTTTATATGCGGGACAGGCATCCGGGGAGCTGTTTTTT
CASSLYAGQASGELFF
>many|TRBV5-1|TRBJ1-2|TRBD1
TGCGCCAGCAGCTTACAAGGGACAGGGGTTGGCTACACCTTC
CASSLQGTGVGYTF
>few|TRBV6-2/TRBV6-3|TRBJ2-1|.
TGTGCCAGCAGAGCTTTAACAGAGAACAAATACAATGAGCAGTTCTTC
CASRALTENKYNEQFF
>many|TRBV25-1|TRBJ1-2|TRBD1
TGTGCCAGCAGTGAGCAGGGGGTCTATGGCTACACCTTC
CASSEQGVYGYTF
>many|TRBV28|TRBJ1-4|.
TGTGCCAGCAGTCTTGGGCTTACAGGAATGAAGGAACTGTTTTTT
CASSLGLTGMKELFF
>many|TRBV30|TRBJ1-1|.
TGTGCCTGGAGTAAAGGGAGGAACACTGAAGCTTTCTTT
CAWSKGRNTEAFF
>.|TRBV28|TRBJ2-1|.
TGTGCCAGCAGTGACCCCCGGTCGGGGCAATACAATGAGCAGTTCTTC
CASSDPRSGQYNEQFF
>many|TRBV2|TRBJ2-7|TRBD1
TGTGCCAGCAGCATTCAGGGGGCTTACGAGCAGTACTTC
CASSIQGAYEQYF
>.|TRBV6-1|TRBJ2-3|TRBD2
TGTGCCAGCAGGCAACAGACTAGCGGGAGCGATACGCAGTATTTT
CASRQQTSGSDTQYF
>many|TRBV6-2/TRBV6-3|TRBJ2-1|.
TGTGCCAGCAGTGCCCGGGACACGAACTCCTACAATGAGCAGTTCTTC
CASSARDTNSYNEQFF
>many|TRBV18|TRBJ1-1|TRBD1
TGTGCCAGCTCACCACCGAGCAGGGGGCTTACTGAAGCTTTCTTT
CASSPPSRGLTEAFF
>many|TRBV20-1|TRBJ2-1|TRBD2
TGCAGTGCTATTGAGGTTCAAGCGGGAGAGGTTCTTCAGTACAATGAGCAGTTCTTC
CSAIEVQAGEVLQYNEQFF
>.|TRBV5-1|TRBJ1-5|.
TGCGCCAGCAGCCCGGGGAACACCCGAGGGGAGCCCCAGCATTTT
CASSPGNTRGEPQHF
>many|TRBV2|TRBJ2-3|TRBD1
TGTGCCAGCAGGGCAACAGGGGGCACAGATACGCAGTATTTT
CASRATGGTDTQYF
>many|TRBV2|TRBJ1-6|.
TGTGCCAGCAGTGATATGGATTTACCCCTCCACTTT
CASSDMDLPLHF
>many|TRBV28|TRBJ2-7|.
TGTGCCAGCAAATCCGGGACGGTCCCCTACGAGCAGTACTTC
CASKSGTVPYEQYF
>.|TRBV2|TRBJ2-7|TRBD1
TGTGCCAGCAGTGAAGCGCTTCTGGGCAGGGGGCGATACGAGCAGTACTTC
CASSEALLGRGRYEQYF